This T cell receptor (beta chain) was identified during a study of response to subunit inactivated influenza vaccine. TCRdb redid the calling of the RT-PCR reads with MiXCR, one entry per CDR3 protein. The sample has a few hundred thousand distinct CDR3 sequences, 13% to 15% seen once. Study conclusions and caveats: With each seasonal influenza vaccination, the authors suggested, few new T cells are recruited.

A word on this clonotype: Antigen unknown.

The specimen comprised PBMCs from blood, sampled roughly 13 days after vaccination. This clonotype was obtained from a man in his fifties who received an inactivated influenza vaccine.

CDR3 sequence (DNA): TGTGCCAGCAGTCACGAGGACAGGGGCCCCTACGAGCAGTACTTC. The encoded protein is CASSHEDRGPYEQYF. The chain carries TRBV4-2 and TRBJ2-7; TRBD1 matches at 9 bases. Germline trimming cut 6 bases from V and 2 bases from J; bases unmatched to any gene: 8. CDR3 length equals 15 residues. Germline V gives CDR1 LGHNA, CDR2 YNFKEQ.